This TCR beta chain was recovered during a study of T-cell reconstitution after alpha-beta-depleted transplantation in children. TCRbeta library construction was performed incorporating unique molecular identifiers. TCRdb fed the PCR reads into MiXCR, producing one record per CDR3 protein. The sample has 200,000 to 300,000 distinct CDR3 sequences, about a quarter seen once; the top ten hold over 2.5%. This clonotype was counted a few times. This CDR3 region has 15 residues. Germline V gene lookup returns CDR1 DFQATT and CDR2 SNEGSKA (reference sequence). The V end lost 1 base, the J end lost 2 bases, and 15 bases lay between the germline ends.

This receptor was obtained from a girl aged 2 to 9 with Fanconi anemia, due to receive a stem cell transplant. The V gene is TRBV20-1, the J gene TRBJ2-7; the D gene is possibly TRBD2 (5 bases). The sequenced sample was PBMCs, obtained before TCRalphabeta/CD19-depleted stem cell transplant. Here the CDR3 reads CSARGARLAPYEQYF. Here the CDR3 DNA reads TGCAGTGCTAGAGGCGCTCGTCTAGCTCCCTACGAGCAGTACTTC.